Shown below are 14 T cell receptor beta chains from a single sample sequenced in a study of CD8+CD57+ T cells in acquired aplastic anemia. Genomic DNA, serving as template, underwent TCR beta VDJ and CDR3 profiling. MiXCR, run by TCRdb on the reads, gives a single entry per CDR3 protein. This table holds a few hundred thousand distinct CDR3 sequences, just under 70% found once. The sample was sorted CD4+, CD8+, or CD8+CD57+ T cells (not recorded which) from PBMCs. The receptor source for this set is a human donor in good health, serving as a control.

About this clonotype: The CDR3 end shows no conserved phenylalanine or tryptophan, and so a read error is likely. The limits of the CDR3 on the DNA are not certain, so only TCRdb's listed CDR3 is given. The V call is TRBV10-3, the J call TRBJ2-7; the D call in the table, TRBD1, was not verified against the DNA. Germline V CDR1 and CDR2: ENHRY, SYGVKD. Ends included, the CDR3 has 15 residues. CDR3 loop: CAISEGGHREYLLYQ.

The J gene is TRBJ2-1, the V gene TRBV6-1; no clear D. CDR1 is MNHNS, CDR2 SASEGT, per germline. V lost 6 bases, J lost 6 bases, and 18 bases lay in between. The CDR3 totals 15 residues. The CDR3 spells CASRGLDGPGNEQFF. CDR3 bases: TGTGCCAGCAGAGGCCTTGACGGCCCGGGCAATGAGCAGTTCTTC.

The chain links TRBV7-3 to TRBJ2-7; D is perhaps TRBD2 (5 bases). Deletions cut 3 bases from V and 3 bases from J, with 21 bases between. This CDR3 has 17 residues. Germline CDR1 SGHTA, CDR2 FQGTGA. The CDR3 DNA reads TGTGCCAGCAGCTTTGGCGCCGCAGAGGGCTATAGCTACGAGCAGTACTTC. It specifies CASSFGAAEGYSYEQYF.

V gene TRBV20-1 combines with J gene TRBJ2-5; TRBD2 is a possible D gene (6 bases). The CDR3 covers 14 residues. Trimming took 3 bases from V and 5 from J, leaving 16 bases between them. The germline CDR1 and CDR2 sequences are DFQATT and SNEGSKA (reference sequence). In DNA, the CDR3 is TGCAGTGCTAGTCGGGCAGGGAGGAACGAGACCCAGTACTTC. This encodes CSASRAGRNETQYF.

As to this clonotype: An end of the junction differs from the germline gene, which may be a read error. The chain combines TRBV11-2 with TRBJ2-3; 7 bases fit TRBD1. This CDR3 comprises 19 residues. CDR1 is SGHAT and CDR2 is FQNNGV in the germline V gene. In DNA, the CDR3 is TGCGCCAGCAGCCCGAGGACAGGTCCCTCAAACGGGGGCACAGATACGCAGTATTTT. The encoded protein is CASSPRTGPSNGGTDTQYF.

Details on this clonotype: The conserved phenylalanine or tryptophan is not found at the CDR3 terminus, so this likely reflects a read error. The DNA is left out, because the CDR3 cannot be placed on it with certainty; the CDR3 is given as TCRdb lists it. CDR3 sequence: CASRGSKVDTIYFGE. The chain employs TRBV2 and TRBJ1-5. The CDR3 length is 15 residues, termini included. Germline lookup yields CDR1 SNHLY and CDR2 FYNNEI.

Many counts were recorded for this clonotype. The rearrangement uses TRBV18 and TRBJ2-5; tentatively, D is TRBD1 or TRBD2 (5 bases each). Germline V gene sequence: CDR1 KGHSH, CDR2 LQKENI. V lost 2 bases, J lost 1 base, and 17 bases lay in between. The CDR3 loop spans 17 amino acids. CDR3 in amino acids: CASSPFSLGRTQETQYF. CDR3 DNA: TGTGCCAGCTCACCATTCTCCTTGGGACGGACCCAAGAGACCCAGTACTTC.

The CDR3: CASSSTGTGRGTETQYF. CDR3 nucleotides: TGTGCCAGCAGCTCGACCGGGACGGGACGGGGTACAGAGACCCAGTACTTC. The J gene is TRBJ2-5, the V gene TRBV7-9; D may match TRBD1 or TRBD2 (5 bases each). Between the trimmed V and J ends, which lost 4 bases and 4 bases, there was a span of 22 bases. The CDR3 runs to 17 residues. Germline values: CDR1 SEHNR, CDR2 FQNEAQ (reference sequence). Variable domain in full (rest from reference TRBV7-9 and TRBJ2-5): DTGVSQNPRHKITKRGQNVTFRCDPISEHNRLYWYRQTLGQGPEFLTYFQNEAQLEKSRLLSDRFSAERPKGSFSTLEIQRTEQGDSAMYLCASSSTGTGRGTETQYFGPGTRLLVL.

This clonotype was counted ten times or more. The chain employs TRBV6-2 or TRBV6-3 and TRBJ1-5, with TRBD1 identical over 9 bases. The ends lost 5 bases at V and 6 bases at J; junction bases unmatched: 14. The germline V gene encodes CDR1 MNHEY and CDR2 SVGEGT. The CDR3 has 17 residues. This CDR3 reads CASSKPAVDRGVQPQHF. CDR3 coding DNA: TGTGCCAGCAGTAAGCCGGCCGTGGACAGGGGAGTTCAGCCCCAGCATTTT.

V gene TRBV2 combines with J gene TRBJ2-5; 11 bases are a match to TRBD2. The CDR3 has 17 amino acids. Germline lookup yields CDR1 SNHLY and CDR2 FYNNEI. With V trimmed by 4 bases and J by 4 bases, 11 bases remained unmatched. CDR3: CASSAPSGRPTGETQYF. CDR3 in DNA: TGTGCCAGCAGTGCCCCTAGCGGGAGGCCCACGGGAGAGACCCAGTACTTC.

This clonotype showed up many times. The CDR3 DNA follows: TGTGCCAGCAGTGGGACAGGGGGGTCTGGAAACACCATATATTTT. Its translation is CASSGTGGSGNTIYF. The J gene is TRBJ1-3, the V gene TRBV6-6; 11 bases match TRBD1. CDR1 is MNHNY and CDR2 is SVGAGI in the germline V gene (reference sequence). This CDR3 region has 15 residues. The V segment lost 5 bases and the J segment 1 base; nucleotides outside the gene matches: 1.

The sample holds a few counts of this clonotype. CDR3 protein: CSASRRQGANSPLHF. Written as DNA, the CDR3 is TGCAGTGCTAGTCGTCGGCAGGGGGCGAATTCACCCCTCCACTTT. The chain is built from TRBV20-1 and TRBJ1-6; 8 bases match TRBD1. The CDR3 totals 15 residues. From germline, CDR1 is DFQATT and CDR2 SNEGSKA (reference sequence). With V trimmed by 3 bases and J by 7 bases, 8 bases remained unmatched.

This clonotype was seen at least ten times. The chain joins TRBV2 to TRBJ2-6, with D perhaps TRBD1 (6 bases). Deletions cut 2 bases from V and 4 bases from J, with 12 bases between. CDR1 SNHLY and CDR2 FYNNEI come from the germline V gene. The CDR3 runs 16 residues. CDR3 bases: TGTGCCAGCAGTGAACAGGGGCCATTCGGGGCCAACGTCCTGACTTTC. Translating gives CASSEQGPFGANVLTF.

The chain uses TRBV7-2 and TRBJ1-1; D is ambiguous. From germline, CDR1 is SGHTA and CDR2 FQGNSA. V dropped 1 base and J dropped 7 bases, with 7 bases sitting between them. The CDR3 totals 12 residues. The CDR3 protein is CASSLGEGEAFF. The CDR3 coding sequence is TGTGCCAGCAGCTTAGGGGAAGGTGAAGCTTTCTTT.